This T cell receptor (beta chain) originates from a study of cytomegalovirus exposure and HLA in healthy donors. Study context: From donors who were HLA-typed, an early data release held around 85 million unique TCRs. Study results and caveats: In a later analysis, across HLA loci, associated TCR counts were highest for DRB1, lowest for HLA-C. Despite most TCR sequences being rare, some public TCRs occurred in many donors.

CDR3 size: 12 residues. V shed 5 bases and J shed 0 bases, with 5 bases lying between them. Germline values: CDR1 SGHTA, CDR2 FQGNSA. For this clone: Its matching antigen is unknown.

PCR involved 60 Vbeta and 13 Jbeta primers. Per the study methods: Per a later analysis, the number of unique TCR beta chains was roughly 80 million, of which some 9.9 million were shared. The table came from immunoSEQ multiplex PCR; TCRdb's copy has only in-frame clones and leaves some out. V and J calls and clone size are given by that table; D and trimming were obtained from the DNA. The table has more than 95,000 clones, over 70% seen once. The receptor comes from a woman aged 50 to 60 in good health and CMV-seronegative. The sample taken for sequencing was PBMCs. The chain uses TRBV7-2 and TRBJ2-7; D unclear. The CDR3 loop is CASSQNSYEQYF. For the CDR3, the DNA is TGTGCCAGCAGCCAAAACTCCTACGAGCAGTACTTC.